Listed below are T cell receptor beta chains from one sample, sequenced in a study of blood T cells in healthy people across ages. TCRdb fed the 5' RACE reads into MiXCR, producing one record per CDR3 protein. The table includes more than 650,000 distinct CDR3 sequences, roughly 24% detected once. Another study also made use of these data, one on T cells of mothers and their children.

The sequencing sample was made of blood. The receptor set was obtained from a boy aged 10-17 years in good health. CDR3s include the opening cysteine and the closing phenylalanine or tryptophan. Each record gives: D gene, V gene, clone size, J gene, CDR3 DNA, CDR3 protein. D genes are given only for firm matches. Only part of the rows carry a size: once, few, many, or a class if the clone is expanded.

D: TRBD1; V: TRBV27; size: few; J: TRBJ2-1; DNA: TGTGCCAGCAGTCTAGACAGGGGGGCCTACAATGAGCAGTTCTTC; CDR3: CASSLDRGAYNEQFF
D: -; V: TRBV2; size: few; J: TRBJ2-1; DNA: TGTGCCAGCGGATGGGGGGCCTCATACAATGAGCAGTTCTTC; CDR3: CASGWGASYNEQFF
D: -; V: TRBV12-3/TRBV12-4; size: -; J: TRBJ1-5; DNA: TGTGCCAGCAGTTTTCAGGAAAGCAATCAGCCCCAGCATTTT; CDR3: CASSFQESNQPQHF
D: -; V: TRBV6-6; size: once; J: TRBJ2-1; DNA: TGTGCCAGCAGTTACTCTTACACCAACAATGAGCAGTTCTTC; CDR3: CASSYSYTNNEQFF
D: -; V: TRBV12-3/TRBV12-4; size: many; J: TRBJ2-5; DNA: TGTGCCAGCAGTTTCCGGACGGAGACCCAGTACTTC; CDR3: CASSFRTETQYF
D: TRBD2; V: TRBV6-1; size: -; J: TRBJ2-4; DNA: TGTGCCAGCAGGGTTGGACTAGCGGGAGGTGATGATGGCAAAAACATTCAGTACTTC; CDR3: CASRVGLAGGDDGKNIQYF
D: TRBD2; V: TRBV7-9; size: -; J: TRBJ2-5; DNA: TGTGCCAGCAGCTTAGCGGGGGGGAACCCCCAAGAGACCCAGTACTTC; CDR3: CASSLAGGNPQETQYF
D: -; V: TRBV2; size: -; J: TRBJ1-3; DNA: TGTGCCAGCAGTGAACCTCGGACGAATGGAAACACCATATATTTT; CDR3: CASSEPRTNGNTIYF
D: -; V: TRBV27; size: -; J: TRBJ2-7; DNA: TGTGCCAGCAGTTATAACAGCTACGAGCAGTACTTC; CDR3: CASSYNSYEQYF
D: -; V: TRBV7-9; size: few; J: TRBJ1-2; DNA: TGTGCCAGCAGTACCCCGGGACACTTAGACTATGGCTACACCTTC; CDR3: CASSTPGHLDYGYTF
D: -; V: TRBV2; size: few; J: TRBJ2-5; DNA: TGTGCCAGCAGTCGAACTTTACGGGAGACCCAGTACTTC; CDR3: CASSRTLRETQYF
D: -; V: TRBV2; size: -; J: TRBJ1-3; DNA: TGTGCCAGCATGGTCCCGAGCTCTGGAAACACCATATATTTT; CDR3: CASMVPSSGNTIYF
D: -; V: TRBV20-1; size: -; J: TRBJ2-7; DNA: TGCAGTGCCATCGAGACAGTCTCCTACGAGCAGTACTTC; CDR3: CSAIETVSYEQYF
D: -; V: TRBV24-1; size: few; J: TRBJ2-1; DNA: TGTGCCACCAGTGATTTGCAGGGTCGAGGTGAGCAGTTCTTC; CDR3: CATSDLQGRGEQFF
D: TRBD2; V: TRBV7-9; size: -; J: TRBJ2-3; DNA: TGTGCCAGCAGCCCGACTAGCGACACAGATACGCAGTATTTT; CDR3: CASSPTSDTDTQYF
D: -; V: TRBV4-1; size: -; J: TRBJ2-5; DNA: TGCGCCAGCAGCCATTTACCGGGACACCAGGGTGAGACCCAGTACTTC; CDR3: CASSHLPGHQGETQYF
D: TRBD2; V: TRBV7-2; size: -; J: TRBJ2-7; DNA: TGTGCCAGCAGCTTAGAGGGGACTAGCTTTACGCCTTTCGAGCAGTACTTC; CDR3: CASSLEGTSFTPFEQYF
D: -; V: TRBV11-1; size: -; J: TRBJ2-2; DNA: TGTGCCAGCAGCTCGCAAACCACCGGGGAGCTGTTTTTT; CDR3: CASSSQTTGELFF
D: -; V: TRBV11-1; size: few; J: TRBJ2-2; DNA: TGTGCCAGCAGCTCGAGGGCTGTCACGAACACCGGGGAGCTGTTTTTT; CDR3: CASSSRAVTNTGELFF
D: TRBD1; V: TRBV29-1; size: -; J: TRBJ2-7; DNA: TGCAGCGTTGTTGCGGACAGGGGACCCTACGAGCAGTACTTC; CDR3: CSVVADRGPYEQYF
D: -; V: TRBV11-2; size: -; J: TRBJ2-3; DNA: TGTGCCAGCAGCTTAGATCTTAGCCATACGCAGTATTTT; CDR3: CASSLDLSHTQYF
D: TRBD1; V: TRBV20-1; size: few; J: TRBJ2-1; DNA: TGCAGTGCCCCCTCACCCGGGACAGGGGGAAATGAGCAGTTCTTC; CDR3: CSAPSPGTGGNEQFF
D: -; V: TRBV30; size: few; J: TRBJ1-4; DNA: TGTGCCTGGAGCCGCACTAATGAAAAACTGTTTTTT; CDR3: CAWSRTNEKLFF
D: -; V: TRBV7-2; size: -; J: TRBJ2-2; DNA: TGTGCCAGCAGCCGGGACGTTTCGAACACCGGGGAGCTGCTTTTT; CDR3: CASSRDVSNTGELLF
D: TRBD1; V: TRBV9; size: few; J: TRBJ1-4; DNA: TGTGCCAGCAGCCCGGATTCGGGACAGTCTAATGAAAAACTGTTTTTT; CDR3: CASSPDSGQSNEKLFF
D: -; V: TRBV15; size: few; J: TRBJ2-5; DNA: TGTGCCACCAGCAGAGATTGGGCAGAACAAGAGACCCAGTACTTC; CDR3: CATSRDWAEQETQYF
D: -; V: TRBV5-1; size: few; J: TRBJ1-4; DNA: TGCGCCAGCAGCCGAGGGTGGACAACTAATGAAAAACTGTTTTTT; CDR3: CASSRGWTTNEKLFF
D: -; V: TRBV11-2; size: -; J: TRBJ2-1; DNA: TGTGCCAGCACATCGAGTGGCTACAATGAGCAGTTCTTC; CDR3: CASTSSGYNEQFF
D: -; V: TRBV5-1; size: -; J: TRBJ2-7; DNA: TGCGCCAGCAGGGGGTCCCCCGACGAGCAGTACTTC; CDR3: CASRGSPDEQYF
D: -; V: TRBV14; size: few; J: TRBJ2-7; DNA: TGTGCCAGCAGCCCCCTACAGGGGGGGGTTGGATACGAGCAGTACTTC; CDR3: CASSPLQGGVGYEQYF
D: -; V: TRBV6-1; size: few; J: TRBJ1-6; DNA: TGTGCCAGCAGCCCAACTAGGGATTCACCCCTCCACTTT; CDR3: CASSPTRDSPLHF
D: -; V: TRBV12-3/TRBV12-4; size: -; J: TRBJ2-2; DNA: TGTGCCAGCAGTTTAAGCGGATTAAACACCGGGGAGCTGTTTTTT; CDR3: CASSLSGLNTGELFF
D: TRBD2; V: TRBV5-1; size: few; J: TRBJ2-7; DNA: TGCGCCAGCAGCTCGACTAGCGGGTACGAGCAGTACTTC; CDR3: CASSSTSGYEQYF
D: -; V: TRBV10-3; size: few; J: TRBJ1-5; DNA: TGTGCCATCAGTGAGGTAGGGGACGGTCAGCCCCAGCATTTT; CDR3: CAISEVGDGQPQHF
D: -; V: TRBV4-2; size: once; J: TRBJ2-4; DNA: TGTGCCAGCAGCCACGACTCCAGGCTAGCCAAAAACATTCAGTACTTC; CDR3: CASSHDSRLAKNIQYF
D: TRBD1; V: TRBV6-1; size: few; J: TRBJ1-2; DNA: TGTGCCAGCAGTGAAAGGACAGGGGCCTATGGCTACACCTTC; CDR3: CASSERTGAYGYTF
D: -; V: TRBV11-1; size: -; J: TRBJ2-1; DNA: TGTGCCAGCAGCCTTCGACAGTGGAGCAATGAGCAGTTCTTC; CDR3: CASSLRQWSNEQFF
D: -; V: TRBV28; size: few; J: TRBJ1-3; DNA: TGTGCCAGCAGTTCCCCTACGTCTGGAAACACCATATATTTT; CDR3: CASSSPTSGNTIYF
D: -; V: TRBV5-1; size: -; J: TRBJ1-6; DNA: TGCGCCAGCAGCTTGGCAGGGAGATCAACCCTCCACTTT; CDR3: CASSLAGRSTLHF
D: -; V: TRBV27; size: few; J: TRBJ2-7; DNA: TGTGCCAGCAGTGGGACCCCAGGGAACCCCCTCTACGAGCAGTACTTC; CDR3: CASSGTPGNPLYEQYF
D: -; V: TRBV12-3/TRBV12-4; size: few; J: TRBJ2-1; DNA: TGTGCCAGCAGTCCCGGGTCAGGGGCATCCAGTGAGCAGTTCTTC; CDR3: CASSPGSGASSEQFF
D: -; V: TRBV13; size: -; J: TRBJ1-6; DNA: TGTGCCAGCAGCTATCGGGACTATAATTCACCCCTCCACTTT; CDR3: CASSYRDYNSPLHF
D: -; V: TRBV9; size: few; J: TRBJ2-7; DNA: TGTGCCAAAGCGACGTACGAGCAGTACTTC; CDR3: CAKATYEQYF
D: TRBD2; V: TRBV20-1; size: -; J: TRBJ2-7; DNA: TGCAGTGCGTTAACGGCGGCGGGGGGGTACTACGAGCAGTACTTC; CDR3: CSALTAAGGYYEQYF
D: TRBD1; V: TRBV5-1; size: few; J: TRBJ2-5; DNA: TGCGCCAGCAGCTTGTTCGGGACAGGAACATTTGAGACCCAGTACTTC; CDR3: CASSLFGTGTFETQYF
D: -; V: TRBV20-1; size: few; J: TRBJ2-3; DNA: TGCAGTGCGACCAGGGGCGGGACCACAGATACGCAGTATTTT; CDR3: CSATRGGTTDTQYF
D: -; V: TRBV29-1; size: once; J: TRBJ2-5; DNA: TGCAGCGTTTCCACTACCGGCCAAGAGACCCAGTACTTC; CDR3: CSVSTTGQETQYF
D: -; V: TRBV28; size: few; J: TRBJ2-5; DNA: TGTGCCAGCAGTTCGGGAATTGCAGCACAGTACTTC; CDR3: CASSSGIAAQYF
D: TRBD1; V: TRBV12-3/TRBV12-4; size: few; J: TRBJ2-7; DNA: TGTGCCAGCAGGTCACAGGGGGTAGGCGAGCAGTACTTC; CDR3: CASRSQGVGEQYF
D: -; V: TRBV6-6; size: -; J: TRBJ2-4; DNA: TGTGCCAGCAGTTACGAAAACATTCAGTACTTC; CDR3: CASSYENIQYF
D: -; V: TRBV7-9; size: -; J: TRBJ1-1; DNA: TGTGCCGGCAGCACCCCTTCGGGGAACACTGAAGCTTTCTTT; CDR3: CAGSTPSGNTEAFF